The subject of this entry is one T cell receptor (beta chain). In the same sample, other DNA sequences code for this CDR3. The data are from a study of blood T cell repertoires in COVID-19. The CDR3 length is 12 residues. The ends were cut back, 3 bases at V and 4 bases at J, with 10 bases in the middle. Germline assignment: CDR1 GTSNPN and CDR2 SVGIG (reference sequence). Clones were sequenced by immunoSEQ multiplex PCR, and TCRdb holds only the in-frame ones, with some missing. The sample records about 210,000 clones, around nine tenths being singletons. The source material was peripheral blood. The chain employs TRBV30 and TRBJ2-7; D not resolved. This TCR was sampled from a man younger than 35 with active or convalescent COVID-19. The CDR3 nucleotides read TGTGCCTGGAGCGTGGCAGCGTACGAGCAGTACTTC. Translated, it gives CAWSVAAYEQYF.